This section outlines one T cell receptor beta chain sequence together with its context. Its antigen is unidentified. This CDR3 has 15 residues. Trimming stripped 1 base from V and 6 bases from J, with 10 bases between. CDR1 SNHLY and CDR2 FYNNEI come from the germline V gene. The table came from immunoSEQ multiplex PCR; TCRdb's copy has only in-frame clones and leaves some out. The table shows about 84,000 clones, with more than 80% occurring only once. The sample originates from a study of T cell responses to AZD1222 COVID-19 vaccine. Overall study findings and caveats: Per reports, nearly half of all spike-specific TCRs target regions that are unmutated in variants.

Sample: peripheral blood, taken on day 0 of AZD1222 vaccination. V usage is TRBV2 and J usage is TRBJ1-6, with D possibly TRBD1 on 5 matching bases. This TCR was recovered from an adult in good health. CDR3 sequence reads: CASSEEWGSNSPLHF. Written as DNA, the CDR3 is TGTGCCAGCAGTGAAGAATGGGGGTCTAATTCACCCCTCCACTTT. Drawing the rest from reference TRBV2 and TRBJ1-6, the complete variable domain is EPEVTQTPSHQVTQMGQEVILRCVPISNHLYFYWYRQILGQKVEFLVSFYNNEISEKSEIFDDQFSVERPDGSNFTLKIRSTKLEDSAMYFCASSEEWGSNSPLHFGNGTRLTVT.